This entry lists 28 T cell receptor beta chains sequenced from one sample in a study of blood T cell repertoires in COVID-19. Sequenced by immunoSEQ multiplex PCR; TCRdb stores in-frame clones only, minus some. The top ten hold 3% to 4% of the sample, which has about 160,000 clones, approximately 80% seen once. The material sequenced was PBMCs or T cells enriched from blood (not recorded which). All receptors derive from an older woman who had recovered from COVID-19.

This chain joins TRBV5-4 and TRBJ2-1, with TRBD2 matching 7 bases. With V trimmed by 4 bases and J by 3 bases, 10 bases remained unmatched. The CDR3 runs 16 residues. Germline CDR1 reads SGHNT; CDR2 reads YYREEE (reference sequence). The CDR3, as DNA: TGTGCCAGCAGCCCCGGACTAGTTTCACTCTACAATGAGCAGTTCTTC. Protein sequence: CASSPGLVSLYNEQFF.

The table lists this clone with a few counts. The chain carries TRBV4-2 and TRBJ2-1, with a weak D call TRBD2 (6 bases). V was trimmed by 0 bases and J by 3 bases, leaving 9 bases between them. There are 15 residues in the CDR3. Germline-derived CDR1 and CDR2 are LGHNA and YNFKEQ. The CDR3 sequence is CASSQEPGDYNEQFF. CDR3 nucleotides: TGTGCCAGCAGCCAAGAACCGGGGGACTACAATGAGCAGTTCTTC.

The chain combines TRBV11-2 with TRBJ1-2; 8 bases are a match to TRBD1. J gave up 4 bases and V 5 bases, and 6 bases lay outside the gene matches. Germline loops: CDR1 SGHAT, CDR2 FQNNGV. This CDR3 is 14 amino acids long. This CDR3 is CASSTGTGRYGYTF. The CDR3 DNA sequence: TGTGCCAGCAGCACCGGGACAGGTCGCTATGGCTACACCTTC.

This sequence joins TRBV6-6 and TRBJ1-4; 9 bases line up with TRBD1. Unmatched junction bases numbered 9, after V lost 4 bases and J lost 12 bases. The germline V gene has CDR1 MNHNY and CDR2 SVGAGI (reference sequence). The CDR3 runs 14 residues. CDR3 coding DNA: TGTGCCAGCAGTTGGCCGGGACAGGGAACACAACTGTTTTTT. As protein: CASSWPGQGTQLFF.

The chain couples TRBV4-1 to TRBJ2-3; 9 nucleotides line up with TRBD1. The CDR3 consists of 17 residues. CDR1 MGHRA and CDR2 YSYEKL come from the germline V gene. J lost 4 bases, V lost 0 bases, and 8 bases had no gene match. As DNA, the CDR3 is TGCGCCAGCAGCCAAGATTGGGACAGGGAGGTTCCAGATACGCAGTATTTT. The encoded protein is CASSQDWDREVPDTQYF.

This clone was observed a handful of times. This chain connects TRBV10-3 to TRBJ2-5; D is perhaps TRBD1 (5 bases). The CDR3 contains 15 residues. Germline CDR1 and CDR2: ENHRY and SYGVKD. Trimming removed 0 bases at V and 6 bases at J, with 14 bases between. CDR3 nucleotides: TGTGCCATCAGTGAGTCGGTGGCAGGGAAACAGACCCAGTACTTC. This sequence encodes CAISESVAGKQTQYF.

The chain combines TRBV28 with TRBJ1-2; D is uncertain. The CDR3 sequence is 15 residues long. Germline CDR1 MDHEN, CDR2 SYDVKM. The V gene lost 5 bases and the J gene lost 0 bases, with 13 bases spanning the gap. CDR3 coding DNA: TGTGCCAGCAGTCGGGGATTGTCAACTAACTATGGCTACACCTTC. Residues: CASSRGLSTNYGYTF.

This chain links TRBV4-2 with TRBJ1-2, with 7 bases fitting TRBD1. CDR3 length equals 17 residues. V lost 0 bases, J lost 4 bases, and 11 bases stayed unmatched. Germline CDR1 reads LGHNA; CDR2 reads YNFKEQ. The CDR3 DNA is TGTGCCAGCAGCCAAGATGACAGGGCCGGGGATAGCTATGGCTACACCTTC. Its protein is CASSQDDRAGDSYGYTF.

The count of this clone is one. The chain links TRBV14 to TRBJ2-4; D remains ambiguous. The germline V and J ends were trimmed by 4 bases and 9 bases, with 19 bases remaining between them. CDR1 and CDR2 (germline): SGHDN, FVKESK. CDR3 length: 15 residues. CDR3 in DNA: TGTGCCAGCAGCCTGTTAGCCGTAGGCCCTAGCATTCAGTACTTC. It yields the protein CASSLLAVGPSIQYF.

This clone was found once. The chain has TRBV11-3 and TRBJ2-7; D call uncertain. V lost 2 bases, J lost 5 bases, and 10 bases lay in between. This CDR3 has 13 residues. Germline CDR1 SGHNT, CDR2 YENEEA. CDR3 sequence reads: CASSLIGSDEQYF. CDR3 in DNA: TGTGCCAGCAGCTTAATCGGGTCCGACGAGCAGTACTTC.

This clone was picked up a small number of times. This chain uses TRBV27 with TRBJ1-1; D is perhaps TRBD1 (5 bases). Germline V gene sequence: CDR1 MNHEY, CDR2 SMNVEV (reference sequence). V was pared by 5 bases and J by 11 bases, with 12 bases between. CDR3 size: 11 residues. The CDR3 DNA reads as TGTGCCAGCAGTATAGGGGAAGCGGCTTTCTTT. This translates into CASSIGEAAFF.

This clone was observed once. This chain links TRBV5-3 with TRBJ1-2; D unresolved. TRBV5-3 is placed among ORFs of uncertain function. The CDR3 contains 11 residues. The V end lost 2 bases, the J end lost 8 bases, and 7 bases lay between the germline ends. The CDR3 here is CARSFRYGYTF. CDR3 nucleotides: TGTGCCAGAAGCTTCAGGTACGGCTACACCTTC.

This rearrangement joins TRBV6-6 to TRBJ2-7; D is unclear. Germline V lookup: CDR1 MNHNY, CDR2 SVGAGI (reference sequence). V gave up 0 bases and J gave up 3 bases, with 6 bases separating them. This CDR3 has 13 residues. The CDR3 here is CASSYSAGYEQYF. CDR3 nucleotides: TGTGCCAGCAGTTACTCGGCAGGCTACGAGCAGTACTTC.

The count of this clone is one. V gene TRBV9 combines with J gene TRBJ1-2, with D possibly being TRBD1 (6 bases). This CDR3 comprises 16 residues. Germline V gene lookup returns CDR1 SGDLS and CDR2 YYNGEE. Deletions cut 0 bases from V and 1 base from J, with 13 bases between. The chain's CDR3 is CASSVAGTLFNYGYTF. CDR3 bases: TGTGCCAGCAGCGTAGCTGGGACACTTTTTAACTATGGCTACACCTTC.

The rearrangement uses TRBV6-5 and TRBJ2-7, with TRBD1 identical over 10 bases. Unmatched junction bases numbered 8, after V lost 7 bases and J lost 2 bases. The CDR3 consists of 15 residues. The germline CDR1 and CDR2 sequences are MNHEY and SVGAGI. The DNA of the CDR3 is TGTGCCAGCACTTCCCCGGGGACAGGGGCCTACGAGCAGTACTTC. Protein sequence: CASTSPGTGAYEQYF.

The rearrangement uses TRBV2 and TRBJ2-7, with D maybe TRBD1 (6 bases). Germline assignment: CDR1 SNHLY and CDR2 FYNNEI. The CDR3 sequence is 13 residues long. V was clipped by 7 bases and J by 5 bases, with 15 bases between them. CDR3 in DNA: TGTGCCAGCATTGGCAGGGGATTCGACGAGCAGTACTTC. This sequence encodes CASIGRGFDEQYF.

This clone was seen just once. The genes are TRBV29-1 and TRBJ2-7, with D unresolved. This CDR3 contains 13 residues. Germline V gene lookup returns CDR1 SQVTM and CDR2 ANQGSEA. The V end lost 5 bases, the J end lost 0 bases, and 11 bases lay between the germline ends. The CDR3 sequence: CSVLQSSSYEQYF. The CDR3 DNA reads as TGCAGCGTTCTACAGAGTAGCTCCTACGAGCAGTACTTC.

The V gene is TRBV9, the J gene TRBJ2-5, with 10 bases lining up with TRBD2. Losses at the gene ends were 4 bases for V and 4 bases for J; bases not matched to a gene: 1. CDR3 size: 13 residues. Germline CDR1 is SGDLS and CDR2 is YYNGEE. CDR3 in amino acids: CASSQRGGETQYF. CDR3 DNA sequence: TGTGCCAGCAGCCAGCGGGGGGGAGAGACCCAGTACTTC.

The table lists this clone with a count of one. The chain recombines TRBV4-1 with TRBJ2-5, with 11 bases matching TRBD2. V dropped 1 base and J dropped 1; count of bases not matched to a gene: 5. From germline, CDR1 is MGHRA and CDR2 YSYEKL. The CDR3 is 17 amino acids. The chain's CDR3 is CASSQVPSGGSQETQYF. DNA of the CDR3: TGCGCCAGCAGCCAAGTTCCTAGCGGGGGGTCCCAAGAGACCCAGTACTTC.

V is TRBV9 and J is TRBJ2-1, with TRBD2 as a possible D gene (5 bases). Germline V gene sequence: CDR1 SGDLS, CDR2 YYNGEE. V gave up 0 bases and J gave up 7 bases, with 14 bases separating them. The CDR3 loop spans 15 amino acids. CDR3 sequence (DNA): TGTGCCAGCAGCGTAGGAGGGTCGGCGGCAAATGAGCAGTTCTTC. It specifies CASSVGGSAANEQFF.

This chain uses TRBV19 with TRBJ1-1; D ambiguous. Germline CDR1 LNHDA, CDR2 SQIVND (reference sequence). The CDR3 loop spans 13 amino acids. V lost 7 bases, J lost 4 bases, and 13 bases lay in between. CDR3 loop: CASIPHRGTEAFF. CDR3 nucleotides: TGTGCCAGTATCCCTCACCGAGGCACTGAAGCTTTCTTT.

The V call is TRBV6-5, the J call TRBJ1-2; D is undetermined. The CDR3 runs to 12 residues. Germline V gene data show CDR1 as MNHEY and CDR2 as SVGAGI. V was trimmed by 7 bases and J by 7 bases, leaving 13 bases between them. CDR3 in DNA: TGTGCCAGCACCAACGGAGGGCTTGGCTACACCTTC. This translates into CASTNGGLGYTF.

This chain joins TRBV5-1 and TRBJ1-1; 9 nucleotides align to TRBD1. The CDR3 sequence is 17 residues long. The V gene's germline CDR1 is SGHRS and CDR2 YFSETQ. The trim removed 0 bases at V and 4 bases at J, leaving 10 bases unmatched. The CDR3 here is CASSLAGQGFSGTEAFF. CDR3 DNA: TGCGCCAGCAGCTTGGCCGGACAGGGGTTTAGTGGCACTGAAGCTTTCTTT.

CDR3 region: CASSLFSSGGEQFF. The CDR3 bases are TGTGCCAGCAGCTTGTTTTCTAGCGGGGGGGAGCAGTTCTTC. The chain combines TRBV5-5 with TRBJ2-1; 11 bases are a match to TRBD2. This CDR3 spans 14 amino acids. Looked up from germline, CDR1 is SGHKS and CDR2 is YYEKEE (reference sequence). V was pared by 1 base and J by 10 bases, with 4 bases of the junction left unmatched.

V usage is TRBV7-9 and J usage is TRBJ2-4; a possible D gene is TRBD2 (6 bases). Trimming removed 5 bases at V and 0 bases at J, with 11 bases between. Germline V gene sequence: CDR1 SEHNR, CDR2 FQNEAQ (reference sequence). The CDR3 extends over 15 amino acids. DNA of the CDR3: TGTGCCAGCAGCGATCCGGGACTAGCCAAAAACATTCAGTACTTC. The encoded protein is CASSDPGLAKNIQYF.

The rearrangement joins TRBV25-1 to TRBJ2-7, with 12 nucleotides matching TRBD1. CDR1 and CDR2 (germline): MGHDK, SYGVNS. Trimming cost V 4 bases and J 2 bases; bases outside gene matches: 3. This CDR3 region has 15 residues. CDR3 sequence: CASSVGTGGPYEQYF. The CDR3 coding sequence is TGTGCCAGCAGTGTCGGGACAGGGGGCCCCTACGAGCAGTACTTC.

Only a few counts were recorded for this clone. The chain carries TRBV25-1 and TRBJ1-6, with 7 nucleotides matching TRBD1. This CDR3 has 16 residues. Germline CDR1 reads MGHDK; CDR2 reads SYGVNS. Trimming at V came to 2 bases and at J to 6 bases, leaving 7 bases not matched to a gene. CDR3 nucleotides: TGTGCCAGCAGTGAACGACAGGGATGGGGTAATTCACCCCTCCACTTT. The encoded protein is CASSERQGWGNSPLHF.

The chain carries TRBV15 and TRBJ1-2; D gene uncertain. The CDR3 covers 15 residues. Trimming removed 0 bases at V and 7 bases at J, with 15 bases between. CDR1 and CDR2 from the germline V gene are LNHNV and YYDKDF (reference sequence). The CDR3 DNA follows: TGTGCCACCAGCAGAGATCAGGCAGCGCGGGGTGGCTACACCTTC. As protein: CATSRDQAARGGYTF.